Listed here is a single TCR beta chain. Its antigen is currently unknown. The junction differs from germline at one of its ends, possibly a read error. TCRbeta libraries were built with three rounds of nested PCR, modified from ARM-PCR. MiXCR, applied by TCRdb to the multiplex PCR reads, yields one record per CDR3 protein. This table has about 93,000 distinct CDR3 sequences, just over 65% appearing once. No cell sorting was done before RNA was extracted from the tissue. This specimen comes from a study of tumor and adjacent non-tumor tissue in lung cancer. Across the study: The patients, around 11 men and roughly 5 women, were about 30 to 85 with stage I to III disease.

Findings and caveats of the study: Significantly higher TCR diversity was found in tumor than normal lung. Tumor repertoires had a smaller top 100 clone share than normal lung.

Sequenced: lung tumor tissue. This sequence originates from a man aged 60 to 75 with non-small cell lung cancer.

The CDR3 sequence is CSVGRIAANAQFF. CDR3 nucleotide sequence: TGTAGCGTTGGACGGATCGCCGCGAATGCGCAGTTCTTC. V is TRBV29-1 and J is TRBJ2-1, with D possibly matching TRBD2 (5 bases). Germline CDR1 reads SQVTM; CDR2 reads ANQGSEA. This CDR3 is built from 13 residues.